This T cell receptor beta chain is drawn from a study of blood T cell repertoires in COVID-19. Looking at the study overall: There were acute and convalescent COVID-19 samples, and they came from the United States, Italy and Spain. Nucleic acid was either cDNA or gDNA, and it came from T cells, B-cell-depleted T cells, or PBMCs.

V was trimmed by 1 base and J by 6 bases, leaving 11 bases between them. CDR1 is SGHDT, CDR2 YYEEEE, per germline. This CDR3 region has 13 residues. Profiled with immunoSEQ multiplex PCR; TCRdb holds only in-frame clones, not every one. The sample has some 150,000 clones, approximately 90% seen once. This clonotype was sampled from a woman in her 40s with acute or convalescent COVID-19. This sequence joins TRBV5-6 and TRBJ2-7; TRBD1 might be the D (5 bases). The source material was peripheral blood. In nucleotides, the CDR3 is TGTGCCAGCAGCTTGAGGCAGGGAATCGAGCAGTACTTC. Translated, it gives CASSLRQGIEQYF.